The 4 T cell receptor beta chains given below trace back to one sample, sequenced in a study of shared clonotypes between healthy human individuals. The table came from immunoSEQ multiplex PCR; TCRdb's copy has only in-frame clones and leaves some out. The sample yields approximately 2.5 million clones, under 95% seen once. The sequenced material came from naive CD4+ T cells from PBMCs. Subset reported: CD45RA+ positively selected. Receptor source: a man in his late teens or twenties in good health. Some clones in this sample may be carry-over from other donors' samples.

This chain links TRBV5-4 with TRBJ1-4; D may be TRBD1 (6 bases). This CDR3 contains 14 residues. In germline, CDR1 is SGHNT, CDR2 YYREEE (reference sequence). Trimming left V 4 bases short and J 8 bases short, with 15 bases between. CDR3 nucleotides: TGTGCCAGCAGCCGGGGGGGGGCCGAAGAAAAACTGTTTTTT. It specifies CASSRGGAEEKLFF.

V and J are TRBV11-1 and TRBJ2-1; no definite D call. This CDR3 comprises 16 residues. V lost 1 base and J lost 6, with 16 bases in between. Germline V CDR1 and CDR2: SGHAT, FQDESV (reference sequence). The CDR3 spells CASSLGIQLHVNEQFF. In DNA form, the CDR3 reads TGTGCCAGCAGCTTAGGTATCCAGCTTCATGTCAATGAGCAGTTCTTC.

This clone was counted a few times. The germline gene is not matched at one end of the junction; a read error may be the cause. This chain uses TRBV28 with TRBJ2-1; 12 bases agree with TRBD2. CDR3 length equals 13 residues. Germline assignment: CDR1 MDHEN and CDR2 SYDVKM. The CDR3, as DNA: TGTGCCAGCAGTCTAACGGCGGGACTAGCGGGCGTCTTC. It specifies CASSLTAGLAGVF.

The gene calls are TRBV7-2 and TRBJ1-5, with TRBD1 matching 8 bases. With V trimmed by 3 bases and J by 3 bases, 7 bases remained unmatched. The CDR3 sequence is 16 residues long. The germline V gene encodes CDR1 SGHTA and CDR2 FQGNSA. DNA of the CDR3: TGTGCCAGCAGCTTTGGGACAGGTCCTATCAATCAGCCCCAGCATTTT. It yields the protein CASSFGTGPINQPQHF.